Shown below are 30 T cell receptor beta chains from a single sample sequenced in a study of T cell repertoires in cytomegalovirus infection. TCRdb processed the reads anew with MiXCR; each CDR3 protein has one entry. Among about 530,000 distinct CDR3 sequences listed, more than 20% were seen once. Material: PBMCs. These receptors all come from a human donor in good health (CMV status not recorded). Some clones in this sample may be carry-over from other donors' samples.

The gene calls are TRBV19 and TRBJ2-5; D assignment may be TRBD1 or TRBD2 (5 bases each). V lost 3 bases and J lost 4, with 12 bases in between. The germline V gene encodes CDR1 LNHDA and CDR2 SQIVND (reference sequence). The CDR3 has 14 residues. The CDR3 protein is CASSMDGTGETQYF. The CDR3 region has the DNA TGTGCCAGTAGTATGGACGGGACGGGAGAGACCCAGTACTTC.

J is TRBJ1-3 and V is TRBV6-5; D is perhaps TRBD1 (6 bases). The CDR3 totals 16 residues. Germline CDR1 reads MNHEY; CDR2 reads SVGAGI. V lost 8 bases and J 1 base, leaving 18 bases between the germline ends. The CDR3 DNA sequence: TGTGCCAGCTTAGGGCTATCGACAGGATCTGGAAACACCATATATTTT. Residues: CASLGLSTGSGNTIYF.

The J gene is TRBJ1-2, the V gene TRBV12-3 or TRBV12-4; D remains ambiguous. The V and J ends lost 4 bases and 4 bases respectively, with 7 bases between them. The CDR3 covers 12 residues. The CDR3 is CASSSHTYGYTF. CDR3 sequence (DNA): TGTGCCAGCAGTTCCCATACCTATGGCTACACCTTC.

The J gene is TRBJ2-5, the V gene TRBV19, with TRBD2 identical over 8 bases. The V gene end was trimmed by 3 bases and the J gene end by 6 bases; junction bases not matched to a gene: 9. CDR3 size: 15 residues. The germline gives CDR1 LNHDA, CDR2 SQIVND (reference sequence). The CDR3 DNA is TGTGCCAGTAGTATGTCAGCGGGAGTTAGGAAGACCCAGTACTTC. Protein sequence: CASSMSAGVRKTQYF.

This clonotype was detected many times. This sequence joins TRBV7-2 and TRBJ1-6; 7 bases are shared with TRBD1. From germline, CDR1 is SGHTA and CDR2 FQGNSA. Unmatched junction bases numbered 13, after V lost 0 bases and J lost 14 bases. The CDR3 length is 16 residues. The CDR3 nucleotides read TGTGCCAGCAGCTTAGCCCTGACAGGGCCCGTTGGGGCCCTCCACTTT. This encodes CASSLALTGPVGALHF.

This sequence joins TRBV7-9 and TRBJ2-1, with TRBD2 identical over 11 bases. Germline lookup yields CDR1 SEHNR and CDR2 FQNEAQ (reference sequence). J lost 7 bases, V lost 2 bases, and 7 bases had no gene match. The CDR3 consists of 16 residues. In nucleotides, the CDR3 is TGTGCCAGCAGCTTAACCACTAGCGGGAGTCGGAATGAGCAGTTCTTC. Translation gives CASSLTTSGSRNEQFF.

The rearrangement joins TRBV27 to TRBJ2-1, with D possibly matching TRBD1 (6 bases). Germline V gene lookup returns CDR1 MNHEY and CDR2 SMNVEV (reference sequence). The CDR3 is 16 residues long. Trimming cost V 5 bases and J 0 bases, with 14 bases left between them. CDR3 nucleotide sequence: TGTGCCAGCAGTCGACAAGGGGGTAGCTCCTACAATGAGCAGTTCTTC. Translation: CASSRQGGSSYNEQFF.

This chain connects TRBV7-2 to TRBJ2-5; a possible D gene is TRBD1 (5 bases). The CDR3 covers 14 residues. Germline-derived CDR1 and CDR2 are SGHTA and FQGNSA. V was clipped by 5 bases and J by 1 base, with 11 bases between them. CDR3: CASSHLGAQETQYF. CDR3 bases: TGTGCCAGCAGCCATCTTGGGGCCCAAGAGACCCAGTACTTC.

The chain recombines TRBV20-1 with TRBJ1-1; possible D gene TRBD1, 5 bases. The CDR3 runs 14 residues. V lost 6 bases and J 3 bases, leaving 17 bases between the germline ends. Germline V lookup: CDR1 DFQATT, CDR2 SNEGSKA (reference sequence). The DNA for the CDR3 is TGCAGTGCCGTCAATGGCGGGGGGGACACTGAAGCTTTCTTT. Its translation is CSAVNGGGDTEAFF.

The DNA of the CDR3 is TGTGCCACCAGTGATCCCCAGGGGGGGGAGAGCTCCTACAATGAGCAGTTCTTC. Its protein is CATSDPQGGESSYNEQFF. V usage is TRBV24-1 and J usage is TRBJ2-1, with D tentatively TRBD1 or TRBD2 (7 bases each). The germline CDR1 and CDR2 sequences are KGHDR and SFDVKD. Trimming pared 3 bases from V and 0 bases from J, leaving 17 bases between. The CDR3 spans 18 residues.

The gene calls are TRBV27 and TRBJ2-1; D is undetermined. The CDR3 extends over 15 amino acids. Germline V lookup: CDR1 MNHEY, CDR2 SMNVEV (reference sequence). V was cut by 1 base and J by 3 bases, with 10 bases left in between. The chain's CDR3 is CASSLLQGFYNEQFF. The CDR3 coding sequence is TGTGCCAGCAGTTTATTACAAGGATTCTACAATGAGCAGTTCTTC.

The CDR3 spells CASSLGLGQRYEQYF. CDR3 sequence (DNA): TGTGCCAGCAGCTTAGGACTCGGACAGCGCTACGAGCAGTACTTC. V usage is TRBV7-3 and J usage is TRBJ2-7, with TRBD1 as a possible D gene (6 bases). The V and J ends lost 2 bases and 3 bases respectively, with 14 bases between them. The CDR3 contains 15 residues. The germline gives CDR1 SGHTA, CDR2 FQGTGA.

The V call is TRBV5-4, the J call TRBJ2-7; weak D call: TRBD1 (6 bases). Trimming took 3 bases from V and 2 from J, leaving 9 bases between them. There are 13 residues in the CDR3. The germline V gene encodes CDR1 SGHNT and CDR2 YYREEE (reference sequence). In nucleotides, the CDR3 is TGTGCCAGCAGCTCTGGACAGACCTACGAGCAGTACGTC. Encoded protein: CASSSGQTYEQYV.

The sample holds a few counts of this clonotype. The CDR3 loop is CASSIGTSGRIHEQYF. CDR3 DNA sequence: TGCGCCAGCAGCATCGGGACTAGCGGGAGGATCCACGAGCAGTACTTC. The rearrangement uses TRBV5-1 and TRBJ2-7; 15 positions agree with TRBD2. The CDR3 is 16 residues long. CDR1 is SGHRS, CDR2 YFSETQ, per germline. V lost 4 bases to trimming and J lost 5 bases; unmatched junction nucleotides: 7.

This clonotype was detected a few times. The chain combines TRBV4-1 with TRBJ2-7, with D unclear. CDR1 is MGHRA and CDR2 is YSYEKL in the germline V gene. The CDR3 has 13 amino acids. Trimming took 3 bases from V and 3 from J, leaving 9 bases between them. CDR3 DNA: TGCGCCAGCAGCCAGTCACGGTTCTACGAGCAGTACTTC. This translates into CASSQSRFYEQYF.

This clonotype was found a few times. This chain's CDR3 is CASSFPLGGAHEQFF. Here the CDR3 DNA reads TGTGCCAGCAGCTTTCCTTTAGGGGGGGCCCATGAGCAGTTCTTC. This sequence joins TRBV7-2 and TRBJ2-1; possible D gene TRBD2, 7 bases. CDR3 size: 15 residues. Germline assignment: CDR1 SGHTA and CDR2 FQGNSA. V lost 3 bases and J lost 8, with 17 bases in between.

This clonotype showed up many times. The chain links TRBV28 to TRBJ2-4; the match to TRBD2 covers 8 bases. CDR1 is MDHEN, CDR2 SYDVKM, per germline. This CDR3 region has 17 residues. V lost 5 bases and J lost 1; bases outside the gene matches: 10. The DNA for the CDR3 is TGTGCCAGCAGTACACCGGGGGGGTATGGGGCCAAAAACATTCAGTACTTC. It encodes CASSTPGGYGAKNIQYF.

This clonotype has just a few counts. The chain uses TRBV7-6 and TRBJ2-3; TRBD1 agrees at 7 bases. CDR1 and CDR2 from the germline V gene are SGHVS and FNYEAQ. The CDR3 extends over 16 amino acids. The junction had 7 bases not matched to a gene; V was cut back by 2 bases and J by 2 bases. The CDR3 bases are TGTGCCAGCAGCTTACCCCGGGACAGATACACAGATACGCAGTATTTT. This encodes CASSLPRDRYTDTQYF.

V and J are TRBV4-3 and TRBJ1-5, with D perhaps matching TRBD1 (5 bases). The CDR3 covers 13 residues. V gave up 1 base and J gave up 4 bases, with 5 bases separating them. From germline, CDR1 is LGHNA and CDR2 YSLEER. The CDR3 here is CASSQAGNQPQHF. For the CDR3, the DNA is TGCGCCAGCAGCCAAGCAGGGAATCAGCCCCAGCATTTT.

The chain uses TRBV14 and TRBJ2-4; the D gene is possibly TRBD1 (6 bases). This CDR3 region has 18 residues. Germline CDR1 and CDR2: SGHDN and FVKESK. Trimming removed 0 bases from V and 3 bases from J, with 18 bases in between. This chain's CDR3 is CASSQDPSQRGGKNIQYF. CDR3 DNA sequence: TGTGCCAGCAGCCAAGATCCCTCCCAGCGAGGGGGCAAAAACATTCAGTACTTC.

This clonotype showed up many times. The chain couples TRBV6-2 or TRBV6-3 to TRBJ2-7, with TRBD2 matching over 12 bases. From germline, CDR1 is MNHEY and CDR2 SVGEGT. The junction had 10 bases not matched to a gene; V was cut back by 4 bases and J by 3 bases. This CDR3 is 17 amino acids long. CDR3 nucleotide sequence: TGTGCCAGCAGTTCCCTTCCGACTAGCGGGAGTTTCTACGAGCAGTACTTC. It translates to CASSSLPTSGSFYEQYF.

This chain links TRBV19 with TRBJ1-1, with D uncertain. Germline V CDR1 and CDR2: LNHDA, SQIVND (reference sequence). Trimming stripped 4 bases from V and 7 bases from J, with 7 bases between. The CDR3 length is 11 residues. The CDR3 loop reads CASSSWVEAFF. The CDR3 coding sequence is TGTGCCAGTAGTAGTTGGGTTGAAGCTTTCTTT.

The DNA of the CDR3 is TGTGCCTGGAGTAGCGGGAGCTCCTACGAGCAGTACTTC. Its protein product is CAWSSGSSYEQYF. The chain links TRBV30 to TRBJ2-7, with TRBD2 matching over 8 bases. CDR1 and CDR2 (germline): GTSNPN, SVGIG (reference sequence). The CDR3 length is 13 residues. Unmatched junction bases numbered 0, after V lost 2 bases and J lost 0 bases.

This clonotype has at least ten counts. V gene TRBV7-8 combines with J gene TRBJ1-1; D unresolved. The V end lost 7 bases, the J end lost 2 bases, and 11 bases lay between the germline ends. From germline, CDR1 is SGHVS and CDR2 FQNEAQ. This CDR3 has 13 amino acids. CDR3 protein: CASKTDINTEAFF. The DNA for the CDR3 is TGTGCCAGCAAAACCGATATTAACACTGAAGCTTTCTTT.

The chain combines TRBV15 with TRBJ1-2, with TRBD1 identical over 9 bases. The CDR3 length is 18 residues. J was trimmed by 1 base and V by 2 bases; bases with no gene match: 11. Germline V lookup: CDR1 LNHNV, CDR2 YYDKDF (reference sequence). DNA of the CDR3: TGTGCCACCAGCAGAACTAACCCGACAGGGGGAGATAACTATGGCTACACCTTC. This gives the protein CATSRTNPTGGDNYGYTF.

The J gene is TRBJ2-5, the V gene TRBV4-3, with 9 bases lining up with TRBD2. The V gene's germline CDR1 is LGHNA and CDR2 YSLEER. V trimming: 1 base; J trimming: 2 bases; junction bases outside the gene matches: 5. CDR3 size: 16 residues. The CDR3 sequence: CASSQGRLAGQETQYF. In nucleotides, the CDR3 is TGCGCCAGCAGCCAAGGAAGGCTAGCGGGACAAGAGACCCAGTACTTC.

This rearrangement joins TRBV4-1 to TRBJ2-1; 7 nucleotides align to TRBD1. In germline, CDR1 is MGHRA, CDR2 YSYEKL. Trimming removed 8 bases from V and 8 bases from J; junction bases left unmatched: 12. CDR3 length equals 14 residues. The CDR3 nucleotides read TGCGCCAGCCAGGGACAGCTGGGGGCATATGAGCAGTTCTTC. It specifies CASQGQLGAYEQFF.

This clonotype was observed many times. The chain uses TRBV12-3 or TRBV12-4 and TRBJ1-2; no definite D call. The CDR3 extends over 11 amino acids. Trimming pared 3 bases from V and 8 bases from J, leaving 7 bases between. CDR3 DNA: TGTGCCAGCAGTTTTAGCGCAGGCTACACCTTC. It codes for CASSFSAGYTF.

This clonotype was observed a few times. V and J are TRBV14 and TRBJ1-5; D gene uncertain. The CDR3 totals 12 residues. Germline-derived CDR1 and CDR2 are SGHDN and FVKESK. The germline V and J ends were trimmed by 1 base and 9 bases, with 7 bases remaining between them. CDR3 sequence reads: CASSQGLTPQHF. CDR3 sequence (DNA): TGTGCCAGCAGCCAAGGTCTAACGCCCCAGCATTTT.

The V call is TRBV6-1, the J call TRBJ2-5; 7 positions match TRBD1. From germline, CDR1 is MNHNS and CDR2 SASEGT. V was clipped by 9 bases and J by 5 bases; unmatched bases: 12. CDR3 size: 14 residues. CDR3 loop: CASQRGGIFETQYF. Here the CDR3 DNA reads TGTGCCAGTCAACGAGGGGGCATCTTTGAGACCCAGTACTTC.